One and the same sample provided the 16 T cell receptor beta chains below, sequenced in a study of T cells in localized non-small cell lung cancer. Sequenced by immunoSEQ multiplex PCR; TCRdb stores in-frame clones only, minus some. This sample has fewer than 75,000 clones, with around 85% found just once. The sample here was peripheral blood, taken before any cancer treatment. Every receptor here comes from a female donor of 60 years or more with stage I lung adenocarcinoma.

This clone was observed a handful of times. The chain employs TRBV9 and TRBJ2-1, with 10 bases lining up with TRBD1. Unmatched junction bases numbered 8, after V lost 0 bases and J lost 8 bases. Germline CDR1 is SGDLS and CDR2 is YYNGEE. The CDR3 consists of 16 residues. CDR3 sequence: CASSVEGTGVGDEQFF. Written as DNA, the CDR3 is TGTGCCAGCAGCGTAGAGGGGACAGGGGTGGGGGATGAGCAGTTCTTC.

This chain connects TRBV4-2 to TRBJ2-7; maybe TRBD2 (6 bases). The germline gives CDR1 LGHNA, CDR2 YNFKEQ. CDR3 size: 16 residues. The V and J ends lost 1 base and 3 bases respectively, with 16 bases between them. The CDR3 sequence is CASSQVSEGSGYEQYF. CDR3 DNA sequence: TGTGCCAGCAGCCAAGTGTCGGAGGGCAGTGGCTACGAGCAGTACTTC.

V usage is TRBV6-6 and J usage is TRBJ1-5, with 7 bases identical to TRBD1. Germline V CDR1 and CDR2: MNHNY, SVGAGI (reference sequence). Trimming at V came to 5 bases and at J to 7 bases, leaving 11 bases not matched to a gene. The CDR3 runs 15 residues. The CDR3 sequence is CASSTLQGGFQPQHF. CDR3 nucleotides: TGTGCCAGCAGTACTCTTCAGGGGGGTTTCCAGCCCCAGCATTTT.

The gene calls are TRBV7-2 and TRBJ2-3; the match to TRBD1 covers 7 bases. Germline assignment: CDR1 SGHTA and CDR2 FQGNSA. The trim removed 2 bases at V and 3 bases at J, leaving 2 bases unmatched. The CDR3 loop spans 14 amino acids. The CDR3 DNA is TGTGCCAGCAGCTTATTGACAGGGACAGATACGCAGTATTTT. It codes for CASSLLTGTDTQYF.

The chain has TRBV19 and TRBJ1-1, with a tentative D call TRBD1 (5 bases). Germline V CDR1 and CDR2: LNHDA, SQIVND (reference sequence). V lost 3 bases to trimming and J lost 6 bases, with 14 bases between them. The CDR3 runs to 14 residues. CDR3 DNA sequence: TGTGCCAGTAGTATCGGGCAGGGTCGTCCTGAAGCTTTCTTT. It specifies CASSIGQGRPEAFF.

J is TRBJ2-1 and V is TRBV4-3, with a weak D call TRBD1 (5 bases). CDR1 and CDR2 from the germline V gene are LGHNA and YSLEER. Trimming left V 0 bases short and J 9 bases short, with 15 bases between. This CDR3 contains 15 residues. CDR3 region: CASSQEWAGWGEQFF. The CDR3 bases are TGCGCCAGCAGCCAAGAATGGGCAGGGTGGGGTGAGCAGTTCTTC.

The chain joins TRBV5-4 to TRBJ1-2; TRBD1 aligns across 8 bases. In germline, CDR1 is SGHNT, CDR2 YYREEE (reference sequence). CDR3 size: 15 residues. With 3 bases clipped from V and 0 bases from J, the junction kept 4 bases outside the gene matches. The CDR3 is CASSSRDRSNYGYTF. DNA for the CDR3: TGTGCCAGCAGCTCCCGGGACAGGTCTAACTATGGCTACACCTTC.

This chain links TRBV9 with TRBJ2-3, with 15 bases lining up with TRBD2. The junction had 6 bases not matched to a gene; V was cut back by 2 bases and J by 5 bases. CDR1 and CDR2 from the germline V gene are SGDLS and YYNGEE. The CDR3 has 17 residues. The CDR3: CASSVGLAGGIGDTQYF. The CDR3 DNA sequence: TGTGCCAGCAGCGTCGGACTAGCGGGAGGGATTGGAGATACGCAGTATTTT.

The sample holds one count of this clone. The chain joins TRBV7-2 to TRBJ1-5, with TRBD1 as a possible D gene (6 bases). V shed 5 bases and J shed 2 bases, with 16 bases lying between them. The CDR3 extends over 16 amino acids. The germline gives CDR1 SGHTA, CDR2 FQGNSA. CDR3 sequence (DNA): TGTGCCAGCAGCCGCCCCACAGGGTCCGGCAATCAGCCCCAGCATTTT. This codes for CASSRPTGSGNQPQHF.

This clone was observed a handful of times. The chain couples TRBV5-4 to TRBJ2-2; 11 bases line up with TRBD2. J lost 3 bases, V lost 3 bases, and 4 bases had no gene match. This CDR3 has 16 residues. Germline CDR1 is SGHNT and CDR2 is YYREEE (reference sequence). The CDR3 is CASSSGTSGYTGELFF. The CDR3 bases are TGTGCCAGCAGCTCCGGGACTAGCGGCTACACCGGGGAGCTGTTTTTT.

The DNA for the CDR3 is TGTGCCAGCAGTTATAGTAGCGGGGAGCAGTACTTC. Translating it yields CASSYSSGEQYF. The chain combines TRBV6-5 with TRBJ2-7; 7 nucleotides align to TRBD2. This CDR3 is built from 12 residues. Germline CDR1 is MNHEY and CDR2 is SVGAGI. The V gene end was trimmed by 3 bases and the J gene end by 7 bases; junction bases not matched to a gene: 3.

This clone has a single count. This chain uses TRBV28 with TRBJ1-5, with 7 bases identical to TRBD1. The germline gives CDR1 MDHEN, CDR2 SYDVKM. The length of the CDR3 is 13 residues. Losses at the gene ends were 6 bases for V and 6 bases for J; bases not matched to a gene: 5. The CDR3 loop reads CASSQGGSQPQHF. DNA for the CDR3: TGTGCCAGCAGCCAGGGGGGGAGTCAGCCCCAGCATTTT.

This clone was seen more than once but under ten times. The V gene is TRBV5-4, the J gene TRBJ1-2; possibly TRBD1 for D (5 bases). The germline V and J ends were trimmed by 4 bases and 4 bases, with 14 bases remaining between them. Looked up from germline, CDR1 is SGHNT and CDR2 is YYREEE (reference sequence). CDR3 size: 14 residues. DNA for the CDR3: TGTGCCAGCAGCCCTGAGGGACGAGGCTATGGCTACACCTTC. Translation: CASSPEGRGYGYTF.

To note about this clone: Relative to the germline gene, one junction end is altered; a read error may explain this. V and J are TRBV6-1 and TRBJ2-7; 8 bases are shared with TRBD2. Germline CDR1 reads MNHNS; CDR2 reads SASEGT. The CDR3 extends over 14 amino acids. The CDR3 sequence: CASTEAGAGYEQYF. The CDR3 DNA follows: TGTGCCAGCACTGAAGCGGGAGCCGGTTACGAGCAGTACTTC.

The V call is TRBV11-2, the J call TRBJ1-4; TRBD1 might be the D (5 bases). This CDR3 has 13 amino acids. Germline loops: CDR1 SGHAT, CDR2 FQNNGV. Trimming stripped 4 bases from V and 8 bases from J, with 11 bases between. CDR3 in amino acids: CASSWGLGEKLFF. The CDR3 DNA is TGTGCCAGCAGCTGGGGACTAGGAGAAAAACTGTTTTTT.

The rearrangement uses TRBV9 and TRBJ1-6; D gene uncertain. The germline V gene has CDR1 SGDLS and CDR2 YYNGEE. V lost 3 bases and J lost 8, with 9 bases in between. The CDR3 runs to 13 residues. Written as DNA, the CDR3 is TGTGCCAGCAGCGCCCGAGCAGATTCACCCCTCCACTTT. Translating it yields CASSARADSPLHF.